The 4 T cell receptor beta chains in this list originate from one sample, sequenced in a study of blood T cell repertoires in COVID-19 (TCRdb year 2020). Receptor amplification or capture employed the immunoSEQ multiplex PCR assay. TCRdb carries this immuneACCESS record with in-frame sequences only. Its versions omit some clonotypes, under half of them owing to an unresolved V gene in the studies checked, with the rest unexplained. The sample includes 200,000 to 250,000 clones, with approximately 91% observed a single time. The ten largest clones add up to 2.7% of the sample. Sequenced material: peripheral blood. The receptors here all came from an older woman with acute or convalescent COVID-19.

The V gene is TRBV19, the J gene TRBJ2-2; D is ambiguous. The CDR3 is made up of 15 amino acids. With 5 bases removed from V and 4 bases from J, the gap between germline ends came to 14 bases. CDR1 is LNHDA, CDR2 SQIVND, per germline (reference sequence). The CDR3 spells CASSLGYTGTGELFF. The CDR3, as DNA: TGTGCCAGTAGTCTTGGTTATACGGGCACCGGGGAGCTGTTTTTT.

The chain carries TRBV29-1 and TRBJ2-1; a possible D gene is TRBD2 (6 bases). CDR1 and CDR2 from the germline V gene are SQVTM and ANQGSEA. The CDR3 covers 15 residues. Trimming cost V 5 bases and J 8 bases, with 22 bases left between them. CDR3 protein: CSVSKPGTVRDEQFF. CDR3 sequence (DNA): TGCAGCGTTTCAAAACCCGGGACTGTACGTGATGAGCAGTTCTTC.

This clone was recorded once. This chain joins TRBV20-1 and TRBJ1-5; D perhaps matches TRBD1 (5 bases). Germline loops: CDR1 DFQATT, CDR2 SNEGSKA (reference sequence). The ends were cut back, 5 bases at V and 7 bases at J, with 9 bases in the middle. The CDR3 totals 11 residues. The CDR3 loop is CSAGGVQPQHF. CDR3 DNA: TGCAGTGCTGGGGGGGTACAGCCCCAGCATTTT.

J is TRBJ1-1 and V is TRBV5-1, with 7 positions matching TRBD1. CDR1 is SGHRS, CDR2 YFSETQ, per germline. This CDR3 has 15 residues. Trimming took 4 bases from V and 0 from J; bases not matched to a gene: 6. CDR3 bases: TGCGCCAGCAGCCCTTCGACAGGGTTGAACACTGAAGCTTTCTTT. It encodes CASSPSTGLNTEAFF.